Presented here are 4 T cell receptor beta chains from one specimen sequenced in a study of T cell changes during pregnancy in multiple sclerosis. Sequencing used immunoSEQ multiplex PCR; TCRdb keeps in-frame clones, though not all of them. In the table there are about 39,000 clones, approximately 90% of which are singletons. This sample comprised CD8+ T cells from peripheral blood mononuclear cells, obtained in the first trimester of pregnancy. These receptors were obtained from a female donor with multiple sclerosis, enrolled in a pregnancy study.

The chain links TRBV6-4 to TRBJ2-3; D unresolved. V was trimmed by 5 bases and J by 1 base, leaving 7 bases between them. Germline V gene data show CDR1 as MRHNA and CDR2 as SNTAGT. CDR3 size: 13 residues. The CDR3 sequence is CASSQEGTDTQYF. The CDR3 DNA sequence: TGTGCCAGCAGTCAGGAAGGCACAGATACGCAGTATTTT.

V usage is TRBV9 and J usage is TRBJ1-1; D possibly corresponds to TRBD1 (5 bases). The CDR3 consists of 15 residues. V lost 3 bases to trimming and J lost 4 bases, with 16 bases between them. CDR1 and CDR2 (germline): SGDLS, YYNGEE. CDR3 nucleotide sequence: TGTGCCAGCAGCGCTACAGGTTCCGGGAGCACTGAAGCTTTCTTT. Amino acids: CASSATGSGSTEAFF. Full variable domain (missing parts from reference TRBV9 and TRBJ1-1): DSGVTQTPKHLITATGQRVTLRCSPRSGDLSVYWYQQSLDQGLQFLIQYYNGEERAKGNILERFSAQQFPDLHSELNLSSLELGDSALYFCASSATGSGSTEAFFGQGTRLTVV.

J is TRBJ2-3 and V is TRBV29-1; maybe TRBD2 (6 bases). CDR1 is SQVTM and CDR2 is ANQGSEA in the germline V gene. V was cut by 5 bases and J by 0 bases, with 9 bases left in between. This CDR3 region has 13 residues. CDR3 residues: CSVLRGSTDTQYF. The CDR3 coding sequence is TGCAGCGTTCTCCGGGGGAGCACAGATACGCAGTATTTT.

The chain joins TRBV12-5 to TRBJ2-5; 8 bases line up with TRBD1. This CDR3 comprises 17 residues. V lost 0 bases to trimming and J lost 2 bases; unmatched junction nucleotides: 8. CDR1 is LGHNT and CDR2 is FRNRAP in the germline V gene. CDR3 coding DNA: TGTGCTAGTGGTTTGGTCCTCGAATACAGGGGGCAAGAGACCCAGTACTTC. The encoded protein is CASGLVLEYRGQETQYF.